This TCR beta chain emerged from a study of blood T cell repertoires in COVID-19. Across the whole study: Some COVID-19 samples were acute and others convalescent; all came from the United States, Italy and Spain.

CDR1 is DFQATT and CDR2 is SNEGSKA in the germline V gene (reference sequence). This CDR3 spans 15 amino acids. Trimming cost V 3 bases and J 2 bases; bases outside gene matches: 4. Using immunoSEQ multiplex PCR, the repertoire was profiled, and TCRdb retains in-frame clones only, with some absent. The sample records some 150,000 clones, about 86% being singletons. The chain links TRBV20-1 to TRBJ2-7; TRBD2 agrees at 13 bases. Specimen: peripheral blood. The TCR was taken from a woman between 55 and 75 years old with COVID-19, enrolled during active disease. This CDR3 is CSASGGLAGTYEQYF. The CDR3 DNA reads TGCAGTGCTAGTGGGGGACTAGCGGGAACCTACGAGCAGTACTTC.